This TCR beta chain was documented in a study of T cell responses to AZD1222 COVID-19 vaccine (dated by TCRdb to the early 2020s). General notes on the study: A total of approximately 250 trial participants underwent TCR sequencing, of whom around 210 had received two doses of AZD1222 and about 25 had received two doses of the MenACWY control vaccine. Trial participants were enrolled by age into 18-55, 56-69 and 70-plus year subgroups, with 148, 28 and 57 TCR-sequenced participants respectively.

The time point label on this specimen signifies: about 28 days (+/-7) after the second vaccine dose. The treatment or condition tag for this specimen amounts to: meningococcal conjugate vaccine given as trial control. Samples from vaccinated people were obtained from the UK trials COV001 and COV002, which included a single-blind randomized controlled phase 2/3 trial of AZD1222 (ChAdOx1 nCoV-19) in healthy adults. For TCRbeta chain sequencing, PBMC samples from trial participants were taken at day 0 and at day 28 after the second dose. The CDR3 regions of human TCRbeta chains were analyzed by immunosequencing. Per the source publication's procedure: TCRs in the repertoires were matched against a reference library of SARS-CoV-2-specific TCRs that had been generated with the MIRA antigen-specificity platform. Breadth was defined as the fraction of unique TCRs that were SARS-CoV-2-associated. Depth was defined as the fraction of total T cells that were SARS-CoV-2-associated. Using the MIRA data, each spike-specific TCR was assigned both to the spike region to which the TCR was reactive and to a CD4 or CD8 class. Log10-transformed breadth and depth values were compared by one-way ANOVA with Sidak's multiple comparisons tests. In TCRdb, the immuneACCESS table is reduced to in-frame sequences with V and J assigned. These tables do not hold every clone; where another copy was compared, an unresolved V gene accounts for under half, and the others remain unexplained. That table furnishes V, J and clone size, whereas the DNA furnished D and trimming. The sample table records roughly 200,000 clones; approximately 94% of these occur just once. The ten largest clones add up to over 1.5% of the sample.

This clone was picked up one time. The antigen this receptor binds is unknown. The input lacks base qualities; no much larger clone sits a single base away. Here is what the overall study found, with its caveats: Most participants were white British and females outnumbered males, and the authors suggested that clonal diversity may have been underestimated. Reportedly, almost half of the unique spike-specific TCRs recognized epitopes lying outside the regions that are mutated in the B.1.351 and B.1.1.7 variants. Vaccine-associated CD4 TCRs spanned the whole spike protein, with dominant responses in regions 160-218 and 743-854. In the small 56-69-year group, the increase in depth fell short of significance, most likely because of low power. Because no day 14 peak-response samples were available, the repertoires could be characterized only after the peak T cell response. Only a handful of AZD1222 recipients were SARS-CoV-2 seropositive at baseline, limiting conclusions about previously exposed vaccinees. After two AZD1222 doses, both the breadth and the depth of spike-specific TCRs were significantly higher than at day 0 and than in MenACWY recipients.

This sequence originates from an adult who received the MenACWY meningococcal vaccine as a control. The sample was peripheral blood, taken 28 days after the second dose of the MenACWY control vaccine.

The CDR3: CSVYRYNEQFF. In nucleotides, the sequence is TGCAGCGTTTACAGGTACAATGAGCAGTTCTTC. This sequence uses TRBV29-1 and TRBJ2-1; the best D guess is TRBD1, with 5 bases matching. The germline ends are 6 bases apart after V is trimmed by 5 bases and J by 4 bases. Looking up the germline V gene yields CDR1 SQVTM and CDR2 ANQGSEA. The CDR3 spans 11 residues, from the cysteine through the phenylalanine. Just the 33-base CDR3 DNA is kept, in frame starting at base 1.